This T cell receptor beta chain was profiled in a study of T cells expressing NK-cell markers. Study outcomes and limitations: There were a few donors in whom these clonotypes also led the CD3+CD56-NKG2C+ fraction. Expanded NKG2C+ T cell clones were not confirmed as HCMV-specific.

Each CDR3 protein gets one entry in TCRdb, which reprocessed the 5' RACE reads and gives no DNA. The data show 550,000 to 600,000 distinct CDR3 sequences, and the top ten clones hold 3% to 4.5%. Concerning this clonotype itself: What it binds is unknown.

The TCR was taken from a man aged 18 to 30 in good health. The sequenced sample consisted of blood T cells: a sorted CD56 or NKG2C T cell subset, CD4+ or CD8+ T cells, or bulk PBMC T cells (not recorded which).

CDR3 in amino acids: CASSDVYRAGELFF. This chain links TRBV25-1 with TRBJ2-2; TCRdb designates TRBD2, a call that cannot be tested without DNA. The CDR3 sequence is 14 residues long. Germline V gene data show CDR1 as MGHDK and CDR2 as SYGVNS.